Here is one T cell receptor beta chain with its context. Its matching antigen is unknown. From germline, CDR1 is SGHTS and CDR2 YDEGEE. The CDR3 spans 17 residues. Reanalyzing the 5' RACE reads, TCRdb keeps one entry per CDR3 protein, without DNA. This sample's table has under 200,000 distinct CDR3 sequences. These data are taken from a study of T cells expressing NK-cell markers. Study as a whole: Seropositivity for HCMV was found in most of the eight sequenced donors, with one seronegative.

Study-level points and caveats: Of the CD8+ T cells in about 6 donors, about 1.0-7.5% belonged to dominant NKG2C+ clonotypes. Where several donors were concerned, these clonotypes also led the CD3+CD56-NKG2C+ fraction. HCMV specificity of the expanded NKG2C+ T cell clones was not established.

The chain is built from TRBV5-8 and TRBJ2-3; the TRBD2 assignment by TCRdb is unverifiable without DNA. Sequences were obtained from blood T cells: a sorted CD56 or NKG2C T cell subset, CD4+ or CD8+ T cells, or bulk PBMC T cells (not recorded which). This TCR was recovered from a woman between 18 and 70 years old in good health. CDR3 protein: CASRRLLTSGGADTQYF.